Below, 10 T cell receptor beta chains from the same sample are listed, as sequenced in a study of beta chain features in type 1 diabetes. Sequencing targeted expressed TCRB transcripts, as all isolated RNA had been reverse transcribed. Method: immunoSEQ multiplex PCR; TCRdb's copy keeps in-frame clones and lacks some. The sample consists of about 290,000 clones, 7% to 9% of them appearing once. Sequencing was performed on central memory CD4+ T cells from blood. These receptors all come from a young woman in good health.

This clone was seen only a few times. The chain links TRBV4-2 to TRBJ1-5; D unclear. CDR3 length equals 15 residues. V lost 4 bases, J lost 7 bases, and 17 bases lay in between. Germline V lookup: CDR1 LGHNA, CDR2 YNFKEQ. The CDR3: CASSPNTNSEQPQHF. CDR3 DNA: TGTGCCAGCAGCCCAAATACCAATTCCGAGCAGCCCCAGCATTTT.

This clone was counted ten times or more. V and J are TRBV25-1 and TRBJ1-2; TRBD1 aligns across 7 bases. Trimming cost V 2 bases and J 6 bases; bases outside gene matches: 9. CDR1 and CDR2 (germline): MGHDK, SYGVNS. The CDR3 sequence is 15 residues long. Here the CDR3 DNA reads TGTGCCAGCAGTGAACCGGGGACGGGACAGAATGGCTACACCTTC. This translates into CASSEPGTGQNGYTF.

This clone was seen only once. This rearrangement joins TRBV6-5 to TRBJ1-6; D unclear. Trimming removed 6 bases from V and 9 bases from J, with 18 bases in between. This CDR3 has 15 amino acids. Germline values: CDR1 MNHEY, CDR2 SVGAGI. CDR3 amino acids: CASRQSGVSGSPLHF. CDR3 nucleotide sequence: TGTGCCAGCAGACAGTCGGGCGTTTCGGGTTCACCCCTCCACTTT.

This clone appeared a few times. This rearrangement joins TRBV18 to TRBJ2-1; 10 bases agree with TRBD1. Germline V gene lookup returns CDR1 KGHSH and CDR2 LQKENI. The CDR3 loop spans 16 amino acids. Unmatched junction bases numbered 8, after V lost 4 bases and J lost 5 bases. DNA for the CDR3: TGTGCCAGCTCACGGGACAGGGGAAGAGGGGACAATGAGCAGTTCTTC. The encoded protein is CASSRDRGRGDNEQFF.

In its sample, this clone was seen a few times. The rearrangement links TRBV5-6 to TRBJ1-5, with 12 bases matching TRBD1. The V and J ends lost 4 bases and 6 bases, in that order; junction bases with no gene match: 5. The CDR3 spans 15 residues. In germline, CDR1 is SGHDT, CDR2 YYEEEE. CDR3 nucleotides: TGTGCCAGCAGCAGGGACAGGGGGCTAAGTCAGCCCCAGCATTTT. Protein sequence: CASSRDRGLSQPQHF.

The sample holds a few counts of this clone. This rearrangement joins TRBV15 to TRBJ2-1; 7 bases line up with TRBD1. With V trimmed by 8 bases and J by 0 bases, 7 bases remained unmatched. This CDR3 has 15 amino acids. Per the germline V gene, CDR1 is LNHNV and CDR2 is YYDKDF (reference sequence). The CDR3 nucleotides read TGTGCCACCCTCGACAGGGCGAGCTCCTACAATGAGCAGTTCTTC. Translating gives CATLDRASSYNEQFF.

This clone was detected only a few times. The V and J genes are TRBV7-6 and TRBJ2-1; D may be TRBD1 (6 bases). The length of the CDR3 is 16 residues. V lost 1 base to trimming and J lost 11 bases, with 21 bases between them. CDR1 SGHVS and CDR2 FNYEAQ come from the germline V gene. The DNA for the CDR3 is TGTGCCAGCAGCTTAGAACAGGGATTAATTAGTCCCCAGCAGTTCTTC. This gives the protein CASSLEQGLISPQQFF. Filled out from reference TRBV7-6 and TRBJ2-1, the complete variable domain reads GAGVSQSPRYKVTKRGQDVALRCDPISGHVSLYWYRQALGQGPEFLTYFNYEAQQDKSGLPNDRFSAERPEGSISTLTIQRTEQRDSAMYRCASSLEQGLISPQQFFGPGTRLTVL.

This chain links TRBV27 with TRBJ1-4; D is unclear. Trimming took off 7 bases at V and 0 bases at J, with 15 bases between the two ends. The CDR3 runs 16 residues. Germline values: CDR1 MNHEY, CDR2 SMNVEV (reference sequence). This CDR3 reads CASKGIRGATNEKLFF. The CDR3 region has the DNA TGTGCCAGCAAGGGAATACGGGGAGCAACTAATGAAAAACTGTTTTTT.

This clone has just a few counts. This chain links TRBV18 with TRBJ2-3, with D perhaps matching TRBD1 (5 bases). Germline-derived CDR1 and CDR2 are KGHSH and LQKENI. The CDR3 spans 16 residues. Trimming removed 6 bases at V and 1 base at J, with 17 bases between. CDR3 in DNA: TGTGCCAGCTCTCCAACTCCAGGGTACGGCACAGATACGCAGTATTTT. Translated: CASSPTPGYGTDTQYF.

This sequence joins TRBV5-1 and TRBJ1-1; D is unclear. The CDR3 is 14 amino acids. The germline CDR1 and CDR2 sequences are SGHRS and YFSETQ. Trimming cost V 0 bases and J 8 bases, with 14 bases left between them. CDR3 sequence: CASSLGRHPPEAFF. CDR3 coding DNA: TGCGCCAGCAGCTTGGGGAGACACCCCCCCGAAGCTTTCTTT.